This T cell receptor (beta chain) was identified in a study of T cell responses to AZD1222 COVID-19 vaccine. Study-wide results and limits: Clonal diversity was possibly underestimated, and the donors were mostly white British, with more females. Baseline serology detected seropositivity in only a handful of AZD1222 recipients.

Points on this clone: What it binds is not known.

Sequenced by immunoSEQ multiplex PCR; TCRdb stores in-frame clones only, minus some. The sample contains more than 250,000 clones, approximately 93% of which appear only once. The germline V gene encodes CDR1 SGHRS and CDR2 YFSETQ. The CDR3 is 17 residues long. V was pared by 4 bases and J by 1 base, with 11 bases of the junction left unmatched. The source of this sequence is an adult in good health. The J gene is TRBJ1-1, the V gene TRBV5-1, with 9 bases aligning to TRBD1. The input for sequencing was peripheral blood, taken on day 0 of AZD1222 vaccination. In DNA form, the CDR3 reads TGCGCCAGCAGCCCGGGGGACAGGGAGGCATGGAACACTGAAGCTTTCTTT. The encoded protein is CASSPGDREAWNTEAFF.